These T cell receptor beta chains were read from a single sample in a study of control samples from healthy donors and cancer patients. The protocol was immunoSEQ multiplex PCR, while the TCRdb copy is restricted to in-frame clones and leaves out a portion. The sample includes some 150,000 clones, 96% of them seen just once. The sample taken for sequencing was blood. The receptors come from a woman in her twenties or thirties in good health. CDR3s include the opening cysteine and the closing phenylalanine or tryptophan. The D gene is left open where the match is weak. Clone size appears in some rows only: once, few, many, or a class for an expanded clone.

clone_size	d_call	v_call	j_call	cdr3_aa	cdr3_nt
.	.	TRBV6-1	TRBJ1-2	CASSEVVTESYGYTF	TGTGCCAGCAGTGAAGTTGTGACCGAGTCCTATGGCTACACCTTC
.	.	TRBV2	TRBJ2-3	CASSDSGGGTDTQYF	TGTGCCAGCAGTGATTCCGGGGGTGGGACAGATACGCAGTATTTT
.	TRBD2	TRBV7-9	TRBJ2-7	CASSLPLSGTSGHYEQYF	TGTGCCAGCAGCTTACCCCTTTCCGGGACTAGCGGACACTACGAGCAGTACTTC
.	.	TRBV10-3	TRBJ1-6	CAIRGDHTYNSPLHF	TGTGCCATCAGGGGGGACCACACCTATAATTCACCCCTCCACTTT
once	.	TRBV2	TRBJ2-3	CASSVSRPSTDTQYF	TGTGCCAGCAGTGTGAGCCGGCCTAGCACAGATACGCAGTATTTT
once	TRBD1	TRBV6-6	TRBJ1-4	CASSYSLTGVEKLFF	TGTGCCAGCAGTTACTCGTTGACAGGGGTTGAAAAACTGTTTTTT
.	.	TRBV29-1	TRBJ2-7	CSVVPGHQASYEQYF	TGCAGCGTTGTCCCGGGACACCAAGCATCCTACGAGCAGTACTTC
.	.	TRBV27	TRBJ1-3	CASSRTMGGNTIYF	TGTGCCAGCAGCAGAACGATGGGGGGAAACACCATATATTTT
once	TRBD1	TRBV2	TRBJ1-1	CASSEGQGNTEAFF	TGTGCCAGCAGTGAAGGACAGGGGAACACTGAAGCTTTCTTT
once	.	TRBV28	TRBJ2-7	CASTRPLTYEQYF	TGTGCCAGCACCCGGCCTCTCACCTACGAGCAGTACTTC
.	.	TRBV29-1	TRBJ2-6	CSVDGISGANVLTF	TGCAGCGTTGACGGTATCTCTGGGGCCAACGTCCTGACTTTC
.	.	TRBV10-3	TRBJ1-5	CAISEGFANQPQHF	TGTGCCATCAGTGAGGGATTTGCCAATCAGCCCCAGCATTTT
.	.	TRBV6-5	TRBJ2-7	CASSYEGTSSYEQYF	TGTGCCAGCAGTTACGAGGGGACCTCCTCCTACGAGCAGTACTTC
.	.	TRBV6-5	TRBJ2-5	CASSTFGGSGETQYF	TGTGCCAGCAGTACCTTCGGGGGTTCGGGAGAGACCCAGTACTTC
.	.	TRBV6-2/TRBV6-3	TRBJ1-1	CASSYMNTEAFF	TGTGCCAGCAGTTACATGAACACTGAAGCTTTCTTT
.	.	TRBV27	TRBJ2-3	CASSLEGNGVTADTQYF	TGTGCCAGCAGTTTAGAGGGCAACGGGGTCACGGCAGATACGCAGTATTTT
.	.	TRBV5-1	TRBJ1-2	CASSPAAGAALYGYTF	TGCGCCAGCAGCCCCGCGGCAGGGGCAGCTCTCTATGGCTACACCTTC
.	.	TRBV2	TRBJ1-3	CASSDWEISGNTIYF	TGTGCCAGCAGTGATTGGGAGATCTCTGGAAACACCATATATTTT
.	.	TRBV4-1	TRBJ1-6	CASSQLPGSYNSPLHF	TGCGCCAGCAGCCAACTGCCGGGCTCCTATAATTCACCCCTCCACTTT
.	.	TRBV15	TRBJ1-2	CATSPPRDRPGGYGYTF	TGTGCCACCAGCCCCCCACGCGACAGGCCGGGGGGCTATGGCTACACCTTC
once	TRBD1	TRBV5-4	TRBJ1-4	CASSLKTGSTTNEKLFF	TGTGCCAGCAGCTTAAAGACAGGGAGTACGACTAATGAAAAACTGTTTTTT
.	TRBD2	TRBV27	TRBJ2-7	CASSPRTRGVLAGRYEQYF	TGTGCCAGCAGTCCAAGGACAAGGGGCGTTCTAGCGGGACGCTACGAGCAGTACTTC
.	TRBD1	TRBV5-8	TRBJ2-7	CASRSRGHHEQYF	TGTGCCAGCAGATCGAGGGGGCATCACGAGCAGTACTTC
.	.	TRBV13	TRBJ2-1	CASSFAYNEQFF	TGTGCCAGCAGCTTTGCCTACAATGAGCAGTTCTTC
.	.	TRBV3-1/TRBV3-2	TRBJ2-3	CASSPPGNTQYF	TGTGCCAGCAGCCCACCCGGGAATACGCAGTATTTT
.	.	TRBV6-5	TRBJ2-4	CASSYSGKNIQYF	TGTGCCAGCAGTTACTCGGGAAAAAACATTCAGTACTTC
.	.	TRBV6-6	TRBJ1-2	CASRLAGVYGYTF	TGTGCCAGCAGACTTGCGGGCGTCTATGGCTACACCTTC
.	TRBD1	TRBV15	TRBJ1-2	CATSPDRAYGYTF	TGTGCCACCAGCCCCGACAGGGCTTATGGCTACACCTTC
.	TRBD1	TRBV18	TRBJ2-1	CASSPSGGDYNEQFF	TGTGCCAGCTCACCTTCAGGGGGCGACTACAATGAGCAGTTCTTC
.	TRBD1	TRBV6-6	TRBJ1-6	CASSRQGYNSPLHF	TGTGCCAGCAGCAGACAGGGGTATAATTCACCCCTCCACTTT
.	.	TRBV6-5	TRBJ1-5	CATTRERDQPQHF	TGTGCCACCACCAGGGAAAGGGATCAGCCCCAGCATTTT
.	.	TRBV5-6	TRBJ2-7	CASSESQGMFLGSYEQYF	TGTGCCAGCAGCGAGTCCCAGGGAATGTTCTTGGGCTCCTACGAGCAGTACTTC
.	TRBD2	TRBV19	TRBJ2-3	CASERGGLTDTQYF	TGTGCCAGCGAAAGGGGAGGGCTCACAGATACGCAGTATTTT
.	.	TRBV30	TRBJ1-1	CAWSRGDTEAFF	TGTGCCTGGAGTCGTGGAGACACTGAAGCTTTCTTT
.	TRBD1	TRBV29-1	TRBJ2-7	CSSRTGYEQYF	TGCAGCTCCCGGACAGGCTACGAGCAGTACTTC
.	.	TRBV15	TRBJ1-2	CATSREKGPYGYTF	TGTGCCACCAGCAGAGAAAAGGGACCCTATGGCTACACCTTC
.	.	TRBV15	TRBJ1-6	CATSRKSTNNSPLHF	TGTGCCACCAGCCGTAAATCGACAAACAACTCACCCCTCCACTTT
.	.	TRBV5-1	TRBJ1-4	CASSLESTNEKLFF	TGCGCCAGCAGCTTGGAGTCAACTAATGAAAAACTGTTTTTT
.	TRBD2	TRBV5-5	TRBJ2-1	CASSAAGGYNEQFF	TGTGCCAGCAGCGCAGCGGGGGGATACAATGAGCAGTTCTTC
.	TRBD2	TRBV6-4	TRBJ2-1	CASSEMAGGQDEQFF	TGTGCCAGCAGTGAGATGGCGGGGGGCCAGGATGAGCAGTTCTTC
.	.	TRBV18	TRBJ1-2	CASSPLWERGASGYTF	TGTGCCAGCTCACCACTATGGGAAAGGGGGGCCTCTGGCTACACCTTC
.	.	TRBV7-9	TRBJ2-5	CASSLQSRHHDGETQYF	TGTGCCAGCAGCTTACAATCACGGCACCACGACGGGGAGACCCAGTACTTC
few	TRBD1	TRBV18	TRBJ2-7	CASSPMGQVHEQYF	TGTGCCAGCTCACCAATGGGACAGGTCCACGAGCAGTACTTC
.	TRBD2	TRBV19	TRBJ2-7	CASSRGLAGEYEQYF	TGTGCCAGTAGTAGAGGACTAGCCGGAGAGTACGAGCAGTACTTC
.	.	TRBV3-1/TRBV3-2	TRBJ1-6	CASSQGLGHSPLHF	TGTGCCAGCAGCCAAGGACTGGGACATTCACCCCTCCACTTT
.	TRBD2	TRBV11-3	TRBJ2-1	CASSRGGRYYEQFF	TGTGCCAGCAGTCGAGGCGGGAGGTATTATGAGCAGTTCTTC
.	.	TRBV9	TRBJ2-3	CASSVAGGDTTDTQYF	TGTGCCAGCAGCGTAGCTGGGGGAGACACCACAGATACGCAGTATTTT
.	TRBD2	TRBV7-2	TRBJ2-7	CASSTGLAGSGFYEQYF	TGTGCCAGCAGCACAGGACTAGCGGGGAGCGGCTTCTACGAGCAGTACTTC
.	.	TRBV5-4	TRBJ1-6	CASSLAFMGNSPLHF	TGTGCCAGCAGCTTGGCCTTTATGGGGAATTCACCCCTCCACTTT
.	.	TRBV12-3/TRBV12-4	TRBJ2-3	CASTLPPDTQYF	TGTGCCAGCACCCTACCCCCAGATACGCAGTATTTT